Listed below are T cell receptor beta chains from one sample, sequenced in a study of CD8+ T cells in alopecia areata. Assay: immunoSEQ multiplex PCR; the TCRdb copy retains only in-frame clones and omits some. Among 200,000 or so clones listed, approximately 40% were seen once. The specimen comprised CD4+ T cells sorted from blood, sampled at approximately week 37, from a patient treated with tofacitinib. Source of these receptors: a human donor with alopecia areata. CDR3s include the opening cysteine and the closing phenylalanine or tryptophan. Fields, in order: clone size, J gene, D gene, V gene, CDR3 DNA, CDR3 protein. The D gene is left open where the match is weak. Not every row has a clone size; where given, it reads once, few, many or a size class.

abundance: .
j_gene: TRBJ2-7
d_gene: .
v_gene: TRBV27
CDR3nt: TGTGCCAGCAGTTTATCGTGGCAGCCCTACGAGCAGTACTTC
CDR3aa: CASSLSWQPYEQYF

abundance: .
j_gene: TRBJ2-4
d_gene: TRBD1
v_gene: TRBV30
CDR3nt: TGTGCCTGGGGACAGGGTAACATTCAGTACTTC
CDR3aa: CAWGQGNIQYF

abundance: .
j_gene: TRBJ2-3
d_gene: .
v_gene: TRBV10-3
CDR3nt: TGTGCCATCAGTGAGCCGGCAGGCGATACGCAGTATTTT
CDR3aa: CAISEPAGDTQYF

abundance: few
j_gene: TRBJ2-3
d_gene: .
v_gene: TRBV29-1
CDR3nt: TGCAGCGTTGAAGATCTAGAAGATACGCAGTATTTT
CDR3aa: CSVEDLEDTQYF

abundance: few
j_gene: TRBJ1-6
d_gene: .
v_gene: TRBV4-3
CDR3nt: TGCGCCAGCAGCCCCGGGGGAAATTCACCCCTCCACTTT
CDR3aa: CASSPGGNSPLHF

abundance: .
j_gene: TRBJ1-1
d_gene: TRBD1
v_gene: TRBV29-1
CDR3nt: TGCAGCGTTCGGACAGGGGGTCGTGGAGCTTTCTTT
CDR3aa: CSVRTGGRGAFF

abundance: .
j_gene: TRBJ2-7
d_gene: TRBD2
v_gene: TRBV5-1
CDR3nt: TGCGCCAGCAGCCCCGACAGGACTAGCGGGAGTGAGCAGTACTTC
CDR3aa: CASSPDRTSGSEQYF

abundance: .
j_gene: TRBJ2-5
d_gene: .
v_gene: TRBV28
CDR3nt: TGTGCCAGCAGTCTCTCTGGACAGAAGAAAGAGACCCAGTACTTC
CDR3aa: CASSLSGQKKETQYF

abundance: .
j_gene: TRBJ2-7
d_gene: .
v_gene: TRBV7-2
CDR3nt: TGTGCCACCACCCTTGGGCAGTACTTC
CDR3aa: CATTLGQYF

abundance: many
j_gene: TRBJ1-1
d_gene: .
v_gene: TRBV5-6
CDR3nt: TGTGCCAGCAGCGACTCCTGGAACACTGAAGCTTTCTTT
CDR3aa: CASSDSWNTEAFF

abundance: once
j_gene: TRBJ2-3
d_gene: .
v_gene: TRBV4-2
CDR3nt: TGTGCCAGCAGCCAATTTCAAGGATCCACAGATACGCAGTATTTT
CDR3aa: CASSQFQGSTDTQYF

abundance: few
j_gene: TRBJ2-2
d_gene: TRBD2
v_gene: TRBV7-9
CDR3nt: TGTGCCAGCAGCTTGGGACTAGCGGGAGGTATCCAGAACACCGGGGAGCTGTTTTTT
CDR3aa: CASSLGLAGGIQNTGELFF

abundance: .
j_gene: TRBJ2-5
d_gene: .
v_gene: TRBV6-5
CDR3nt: TGTGCCAGCAGTCCCACCTGGTACCAAGAGACCCAGTACTTC
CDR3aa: CASSPTWYQETQYF

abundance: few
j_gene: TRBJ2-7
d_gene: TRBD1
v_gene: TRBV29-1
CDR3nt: TGCAGCTACCGGGGACAGGGAAACAACGAGCAGTACTTC
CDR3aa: CSYRGQGNNEQYF

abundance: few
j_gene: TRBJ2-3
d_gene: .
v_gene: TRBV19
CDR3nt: TGTGCCAGTACAGCCCTAGCGAGGACAGATACGCAGTATTTT
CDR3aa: CASTALARTDTQYF

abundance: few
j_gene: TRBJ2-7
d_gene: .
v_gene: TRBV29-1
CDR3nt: TGCAGCGTTGAGGACAGATCCTACGAGCAGTACTTC
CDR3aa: CSVEDRSYEQYF

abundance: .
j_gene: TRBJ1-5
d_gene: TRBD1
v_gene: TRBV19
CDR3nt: TGTGCCAGTAGTGCCGGGACAGGGAATCAGCCCCAGCATTTT
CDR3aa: CASSAGTGNQPQHF

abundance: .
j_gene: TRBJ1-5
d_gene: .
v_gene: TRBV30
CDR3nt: TGTGCCTGGAGGAACCCGGGGCCAAATCAGCCCCAGCATTTT
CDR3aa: CAWRNPGPNQPQHF